Given below is one T cell receptor beta chain in context. The data were taken from a study of blood T cells in healthy people across ages. Next came a second PCR, run for about 6 to 12 cycles, which used a sample-barcoded 5' primer along with a J-beta primer mix. Every single cDNA molecule received a tag from a template-switch adaptor with 12 random nucleotides. TCRdb re-derived calls from the 5' RACE reads in MiXCR, one entry per CDR3 protein. This sample carries 2 million or so distinct CDR3 sequences, roughly 49% of them seen once, and the ten largest clones take 2.1%. The CDR3 is 16 amino acids. The germline V gene encodes CDR1 ENHRY and CDR2 SYGVKD. The J segment lost 1 base and the V segment lost 4 bases, leaving 5 bases of the junction unmatched.

This clonotype originated in a woman aged 40 to 55 in good health. Sequenced input: blood. V is TRBV10-3 and J is TRBJ2-5; 11 bases are a match to TRBD2. The CDR3 loop reads CAISGSGGAGQETQYF. CDR3 DNA: TGTGCCATCAGTGGTAGCGGGGGGGCCGGCCAAGAGACCCAGTACTTC.